This T cell receptor (beta chain) stems from a study of T-cell reconstitution after alpha-beta-depleted transplantation in children. Unique molecular identifiers tagged the TCRbeta library. In TCRdb, the PCR reads were re-called with MiXCR into one record per CDR3 protein. The sample yields approximately 520,000 distinct CDR3 sequences, about 31% seen once. Trimming left V 3 bases short and J 7 bases short, with 12 bases between. This CDR3 comprises 13 residues. Looked up from germline, CDR1 is MNHEY and CDR2 is SMNVEV (reference sequence). This sequence joins TRBV27 and TRBJ1-2; D call uncertain. The sequences come from PBMCs from the stem cell graft donor, collected from the stem cell graft. The receptor comes from a human donor who donated a stem cell graft to a child with aplastic anemia. The CDR3 here is CASSFSGRSGYTF. For the CDR3, the DNA is TGTGCCAGCAGTTTTTCCGGGCGGTCTGGCTACACCTTC.